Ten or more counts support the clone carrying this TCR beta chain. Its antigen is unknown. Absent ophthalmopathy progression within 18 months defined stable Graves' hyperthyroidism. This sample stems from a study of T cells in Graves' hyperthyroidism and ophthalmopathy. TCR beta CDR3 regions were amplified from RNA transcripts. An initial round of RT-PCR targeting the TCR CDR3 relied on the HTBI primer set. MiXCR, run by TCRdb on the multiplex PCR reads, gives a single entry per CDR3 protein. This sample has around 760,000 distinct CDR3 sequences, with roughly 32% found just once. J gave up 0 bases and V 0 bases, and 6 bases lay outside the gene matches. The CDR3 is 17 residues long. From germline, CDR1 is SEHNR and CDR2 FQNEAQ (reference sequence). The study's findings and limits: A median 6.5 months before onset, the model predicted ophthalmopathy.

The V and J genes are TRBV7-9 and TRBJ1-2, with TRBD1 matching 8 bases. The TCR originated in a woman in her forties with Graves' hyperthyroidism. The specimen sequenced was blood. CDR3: CASSLAGGQGANYGYTF. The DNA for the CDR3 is TGTGCCAGCAGCTTAGCTGGTGGACAGGGAGCTAACTATGGCTACACCTTC.